This TCR beta chain was captured in a study of blood T cells in healthy people across ages. V lost 1 base to trimming and J lost 7 bases; unmatched junction nucleotides: 6. This CDR3 contains 16 residues. Germline V CDR1 and CDR2: SGHTA, FQGNSA. This clonotype showed up many times. Next came a second PCR, run for about 6 to 11 cycles, which used a sample-barcoded 5' primer along with a J-beta primer mix. TCRdb called the 5' RACE reads again in MiXCR, with one record for every CDR3 protein. This sample has approximately 960,000 distinct CDR3 sequences, with roughly 28% found just once. The data were also submitted as part of a second study, on T cells of mothers and their children.

This sequence was found in a woman in her thirties or forties in good health. Specimen: blood. V gene TRBV7-2 combines with J gene TRBJ1-6; 8 bases are shared with TRBD1. CDR3 residues: CASSLGQGARNSPLHF. The CDR3 DNA reads as TGTGCCAGCAGCTTAGGTCAGGGGGCAAGGAATTCACCCCTCCACTTT. The full variable domain, rest sourced from reference TRBV7-2 and TRBJ1-6, is GAGVSQSPSNKVTEKGKDVELRCDPISGHTALYWYRQSLGQGLEFLIYFQGNSAPDKSGLPSDRFSAERTGGSVSTLTIQRTQQEDSAVYLCASSLGQGARNSPLHFGNGTRLTVT.